The 30 T cell receptor beta chains in this list originate from one sample, sequenced in a study of cytomegalovirus exposure and HLA in healthy donors. Amplification used 60 Vbeta primers and 13 Jbeta primers. The assay was immunoSEQ multiplex PCR, and TCRdb's table has in-frame clones only and misses some. The table shows roughly 150,000 clones, with less than 90% occurring only once. The sequenced sample consisted of PBMCs. The receptor set was obtained from a man aged 25-45 years in good health and CMV-seronegative.

This chain joins TRBV11-2 and TRBJ2-1; 9 nucleotides line up with TRBD2. After removal of 6 bases from V and 10 bases from J, the junction contained 13 bases not matched to a gene. Germline V gene sequence: CDR1 SGHAT, CDR2 FQNNGV. The CDR3 runs to 15 residues. CDR3 DNA sequence: TGTGCCAGCAGGACCGAGGCTAGCGGGACTCGGGAGCAGTTCTTC. It encodes CASRTEASGTREQFF.

V is TRBV5-5 and J is TRBJ1-1; D gene ambiguous. The CDR3 spans 15 residues. The germline gives CDR1 SGHKS, CDR2 YYEKEE (reference sequence). Trimming left V 4 bases short and J 1 base short, with 14 bases between. The CDR3 spells CASSPEGMGNTEAFF. The CDR3 DNA reads as TGTGCCAGCAGCCCGGAGGGTATGGGGAACACTGAAGCTTTCTTT.

V gene TRBV5-6 combines with J gene TRBJ1-1; TRBD1 agrees at 12 bases. With V trimmed by 4 bases and J by 4 bases, 8 bases remained unmatched. Looked up from germline, CDR1 is SGHDT and CDR2 is YYEEEE. This CDR3 comprises 16 residues. As DNA, the CDR3 is TGTGCCAGCAGCGAGACCGGGACAGGGGGCTTCACTGAAGCTTTCTTT. This sequence encodes CASSETGTGGFTEAFF.

CDR3 sequence reads: CAWSDPRGSDTGELFF. Here the CDR3 DNA reads TGTGCCTGGAGCGATCCCCGGGGGTCGGACACCGGGGAGCTGTTTTTT. The chain couples TRBV30 to TRBJ2-2; TRBD2 might be the D (6 bases). CDR3 length: 16 amino acids. V dropped 3 bases and J dropped 3 bases, with 17 bases sitting between them. In germline, CDR1 is GTSNPN, CDR2 SVGIG (reference sequence).

This chain uses TRBV27 with TRBJ2-1, with 9 bases identical to TRBD2. This CDR3 region has 14 residues. V lost 5 bases, J lost 9 bases, and 8 bases stayed unmatched. Germline V CDR1 and CDR2: MNHEY, SMNVEV (reference sequence). The CDR3 is CASSIAGVHLEQFF. CDR3 in DNA: TGTGCCAGCAGTATAGCGGGAGTGCACCTTGAGCAGTTCTTC.

This clone was found once. The chain is built from TRBV11-2 and TRBJ2-5, with 10 positions matching TRBD2. The CDR3 has 17 amino acids. Trimming took 1 base from V and 5 from J; bases not matched to a gene: 10. The germline CDR1 and CDR2 sequences are SGHAT and FQNNGV. The CDR3 region has the DNA TGTGCCAGCAGCTTAGTCCCTAGCGGGAGAGGGATTGAGACCCAGTACTTC. It specifies CASSLVPSGRGIETQYF.

With respect to this clone: This CDR3 is also generated by other DNA sequences in the sample. This sequence joins TRBV19 and TRBJ2-1, with TRBD2 matching over 11 bases. This CDR3 spans 16 amino acids. Germline values: CDR1 LNHDA, CDR2 SQIVND (reference sequence). V was pared by 4 bases and J by 5 bases, with 7 bases of the junction left unmatched. The CDR3, as DNA: TGTGCCAGTAGTACCCTCGGACTAGCGGGTGACAATGAGCAGTTCTTC. Its translation is CASSTLGLAGDNEQFF.

The CDR3 sequence: CSVDLLGGTQHF. CDR3 in DNA: TGCAGCGTTGATCTGTTGGGAGGTACCCAGCATTTT. V gene TRBV29-1 combines with J gene TRBJ1-5; no reliable D call. Germline CDR1 reads SQVTM; CDR2 reads ANQGSEA. Trimming stripped 3 bases from V and 11 bases from J, with 14 bases between. The CDR3 is 12 residues long.

This sequence joins TRBV6-5 and TRBJ2-7, with D possibly matching TRBD1 (5 bases). This CDR3 has 13 amino acids. V lost 6 bases, J lost 6 bases, and 15 bases lay in between. Looked up from germline, CDR1 is MNHEY and CDR2 is SVGAGI. CDR3: CASRARQTSEQYF. CDR3 DNA: TGTGCCAGCAGGGCCCGACAGACCTCCGAGCAGTACTTC.

The V call is TRBV7-9, the J call TRBJ2-3, with 8 bases aligning to TRBD1. Unmatched junction bases numbered 10, after V lost 7 bases and J lost 4 bases. Per germline, CDR1 SEHNR and CDR2 FQNEAQ (reference sequence). The CDR3 spans 15 residues. CDR3 bases: TGTGCCAGCATTGGACAGGGAGAGGGTCCAGATACGCAGTATTTT. It translates to CASIGQGEGPDTQYF.

CDR3 residues: CASSLSGLAVNTGELFF. The CDR3 DNA reads as TGCGCCAGCAGCTTATCGGGACTAGCAGTGAACACCGGGGAGCTGTTTTTT. The chain employs TRBV5-1 and TRBJ2-2, with 9 bases lining up with TRBD2. The V and J ends lost 2 bases and 1 base, in that order; junction bases with no gene match: 6. The CDR3 length is 17 residues. Germline CDR1 is SGHRS and CDR2 is YFSETQ.

This clone was picked up a small number of times. V gene TRBV6-1 combines with J gene TRBJ2-4; 7 bases are a match to TRBD1. Unmatched junction bases numbered 4, after V lost 2 bases and J lost 0 bases. The CDR3 consists of 16 residues. Germline V gene data show CDR1 as MNHNS and CDR2 as SASEGT. The CDR3 here is CASSETAGGAKNIQYF. As DNA, the CDR3 is TGTGCCAGCAGTGAAACGGCAGGGGGAGCCAAAAACATTCAGTACTTC.

The chain couples TRBV11-3 to TRBJ1-5, with D possibly being TRBD1 (6 bases). The CDR3 spans 17 residues. Looked up from germline, CDR1 is SGHNT and CDR2 is YENEEA. With 0 bases removed from V and 4 bases from J, the gap between germline ends came to 16 bases. CDR3 DNA sequence: TGTGCCAGCAGCTTAGATCACGGGAGGGGGAGGAATCAGCCCCAGCATTTT. Its protein product is CASSLDHGRGRNQPQHF.

This sequence joins TRBV11-3 and TRBJ1-3, with D possibly being TRBD1 (6 bases). The CDR3 sequence is 17 residues long. V lost 4 bases, J lost 1 base, and 17 bases lay in between. Per germline, CDR1 SGHNT and CDR2 YENEEA. The CDR3, as DNA: TGTGCCAGCAGCTCTTCCACAGGGTACTCTTCTGGAAACACCATATATTTT. It specifies CASSSSTGYSSGNTIYF.

This clone showed up just a few times. The chain employs TRBV29-1 and TRBJ2-2; 7 positions agree with TRBD2. Germline CDR1 and CDR2: SQVTM and ANQGSEA. J gave up 7 bases and V 5 bases, and 10 bases lay outside the gene matches. This CDR3 comprises 14 residues. CDR3 protein: CSVYFPGRVGELFF. The CDR3 nucleotides read TGCAGCGTTTACTTCCCAGGGAGGGTCGGGGAGCTGTTTTTT.

V gene TRBV4-3 combines with J gene TRBJ1-2; D unclear. Between the trimmed V and J ends, which lost 1 base and 3 bases, there was a span of 9 bases. CDR3 length equals 14 residues. CDR1 is LGHNA and CDR2 is YSLEER in the germline V gene. The chain's CDR3 is CASSQGRRYYGYTF. For the CDR3, the DNA is TGCGCCAGCAGCCAAGGCAGGCGATACTATGGCTACACCTTC.

The chain has TRBV15 and TRBJ1-5, with TRBD1 as a possible D gene (5 bases). This CDR3 comprises 15 residues. Germline V gene data show CDR1 as LNHNV and CDR2 as YYDKDF (reference sequence). The ends were cut back, 0 bases at V and 2 bases at J, with 8 bases in the middle. This chain's CDR3 is CATSRDSGGNQPQHF. The CDR3 region has the DNA TGTGCCACCAGCAGAGATTCGGGGGGCAATCAGCCCCAGCATTTT.

The V gene is TRBV7-2, the J gene TRBJ2-5; 11 bases map to TRBD2. Germline trimming cut 3 bases from V and 5 bases from J; bases unmatched to any gene: 2. The CDR3 is 14 residues long. Germline assignment: CDR1 SGHTA and CDR2 FQGNSA. The DNA for the CDR3 is TGTGCCAGCAGCTTTGCTAGCGGGGGGGAGACCCAGTACTTC. Translation: CASSFASGGETQYF.

V is TRBV10-1 and J is TRBJ2-3; tentatively, D is TRBD2 (7 bases). Trimming left V 3 bases short and J 6 bases short, with 25 bases between. The CDR3 consists of 18 residues. Germline lookup yields CDR1 WNHNN and CDR2 SYGVQD (reference sequence). CDR3 amino acids: CASSDGTGGGTRTDTQYF. As DNA, the CDR3 is TGCGCCAGCAGTGACGGGACTGGCGGGGGCACCCGAACGGATACGCAGTATTTT.

The CDR3 DNA follows: TGTGCCAGCAGCATGACACGCCTCAATGAGCAGTTCTTC. Amino acid sequence: CASSMTRLNEQFF. The V call is TRBV7-2, the J call TRBJ2-1; D is undetermined. Germline assignment: CDR1 SGHTA and CDR2 FQGNSA. V was trimmed by 5 bases and J by 6 bases, leaving 11 bases between them. The CDR3 extends over 13 amino acids.

The rearrangement uses TRBV9 and TRBJ1-2; unclear D gene. The germline V gene has CDR1 SGDLS and CDR2 YYNGEE. CDR3 length: 12 residues. Deletions cut 7 bases from V and 4 bases from J, with 11 bases between. The CDR3, as DNA: TGTGCCAGCGCCCCGGGGATCTATGGCTACACCTTC. This sequence encodes CASAPGIYGYTF.

This chain joins TRBV28 and TRBJ2-7, with 8 bases aligning to TRBD1. V shed 5 bases and J 5 bases; nucleotides not matched to a gene: 17. Germline-derived CDR1 and CDR2 are MDHEN and SYDVKM. CDR3 length: 17 residues. The CDR3 DNA sequence: TGTGCCAGCAGTCCCTCCCGAACAGGACAGGGTTCCCACGAGCAGTACTTC. Encoded protein: CASSPSRTGQGSHEQYF.

The rearrangement links TRBV6-5 to TRBJ2-7; D not certain. The ends were cut back, 5 bases at V and 6 bases at J, with 8 bases in the middle. The germline gives CDR1 MNHEY, CDR2 SVGAGI. The CDR3 length is 11 residues. This CDR3 is CASSPGFEQYF. CDR3 coding DNA: TGTGCCAGCAGTCCAGGTTTCGAGCAGTACTTC.

V and J are TRBV11-2 and TRBJ1-2; 8 nucleotides match TRBD1. This CDR3 contains 15 residues. V trimming: 4 bases; J trimming: 4 bases; junction bases outside the gene matches: 8. Germline V gives CDR1 SGHAT, CDR2 FQNNGV. The CDR3 loop reads CASSSPDRGGYGYTF. CDR3 in DNA: TGTGCCAGCAGCTCGCCAGACAGGGGAGGCTATGGCTACACCTTC.

J is TRBJ1-3 and V is TRBV6-1; D is undetermined. The CDR3 totals 14 residues. Germline values: CDR1 MNHNS, CDR2 SASEGT. Deletions cut 5 bases from V and 2 bases from J, with 10 bases between. CDR3 sequence reads: CASSIDTAGNTIYF. The CDR3 nucleotides are TGTGCCAGCAGTATTGACACGGCTGGAAACACCATATATTTT.

The chain couples TRBV29-1 to TRBJ1-6; 9 nucleotides align to TRBD1. In germline, CDR1 is SQVTM, CDR2 ANQGSEA. This CDR3 comprises 13 residues. The V and J ends lost 6 bases and 8 bases, in that order; junction bases with no gene match: 5. The CDR3 DNA sequence: TGCAGCGTGCGGGACAGGGTGGATTCACCCCTCCACTTT. This encodes CSVRDRVDSPLHF.

V is TRBV2 and J is TRBJ2-5, with D possibly matching TRBD2 (5 bases). The germline V gene encodes CDR1 SNHLY and CDR2 FYNNEI. V was trimmed by 8 bases and J by 2 bases, leaving 24 bases between them. CDR3 size: 17 residues. In DNA form, the CDR3 reads TGTGCCAGCGCGACCCCAGTCACTGGGAGCTTACAAGAGACCCAGTACTTC. Translating gives CASATPVTGSLQETQYF. The complete variable domain, with remaining parts taken from reference TRBV2 and TRBJ2-5, reads EPEVTQTPSHQVTQMGQEVILRCVPISNHLYFYWYRQILGQKVEFLVSFYNNEISEKSEIFDDQFSVERPDGSNFTLKIRSTKLEDSAMYFCASATPVTGSLQETQYFGPGTRLLVL.

This chain connects TRBV6-1 to TRBJ2-1, with D tentatively TRBD1 (5 bases). CDR1 is MNHNS, CDR2 SASEGT, per germline. This CDR3 has 11 residues. Deletions cut 10 bases from V and 4 bases from J, with 8 bases between. The CDR3 reads CATDRYNEQFF. The CDR3 DNA follows: TGTGCCACCGACAGATACAATGAGCAGTTCTTC.

The chain carries TRBV4-2 and TRBJ2-5; maybe TRBD2 (5 bases). The CDR3 loop spans 14 amino acids. Trimming removed 0 bases from V and 5 bases from J, with 10 bases in between. Per germline, CDR1 LGHNA and CDR2 YNFKEQ. CDR3 amino acids: CASSQELVGETQYF. The CDR3 bases are TGTGCCAGCAGCCAAGAACTAGTAGGGGAGACCCAGTACTTC.

This clone has a single count. This CDR3 reads CASSIQQGKQFF. The CDR3 DNA follows: TGTGCCAGTAGTATCCAACAGGGTAAGCAGTTCTTC. The rearrangement uses TRBV19 and TRBJ2-1, with D perhaps matching TRBD1 (6 bases). From germline, CDR1 is LNHDA and CDR2 SQIVND (reference sequence). There are 12 residues in the CDR3. Deletions cut 3 bases from V and 11 bases from J, with 11 bases between.